These T cell receptor beta chains were read from a single sample in a study of blood T cell repertoires in COVID-19. Profiling relied on immunoSEQ multiplex PCR, and the TCRdb table lists in-frame clones only, not all of them. Of fewer than 55,000 clones in the sample, roughly 86% were seen once. The sequencing input was peripheral blood. Receptors originate from a man at least 80 years old with active or convalescent COVID-19. CDR3s include the opening cysteine and the closing phenylalanine or tryptophan.

TRBV5-1	TRBJ2-4	CASSFQGVTKNIQYF
TRBV7-9	TRBJ2-1	CASRPGLDRFNEQFF
TRBV11-2	TRBJ2-5	CASSSLGLAGQETQYF
TRBV24-1	TRBJ2-1	CATSDLGRDEQFF
TRBV15	TRBJ1-5	CATSRVLYSFLNQPQHF
TRBV2	TRBJ2-7	CASREQGYSHEQYF
TRBV9	TRBJ1-1	CASSADRGQAFF
TRBV21-1	TRBJ2-3	CASSRAGPDTQYF
TRBV28	TRBJ2-7	CASSLLGPRGEQYF
TRBV28	TRBJ1-5	CASSAGRGRISNQPQHF
TRBV7-6	TRBJ2-3	CASSLTRADTQYF